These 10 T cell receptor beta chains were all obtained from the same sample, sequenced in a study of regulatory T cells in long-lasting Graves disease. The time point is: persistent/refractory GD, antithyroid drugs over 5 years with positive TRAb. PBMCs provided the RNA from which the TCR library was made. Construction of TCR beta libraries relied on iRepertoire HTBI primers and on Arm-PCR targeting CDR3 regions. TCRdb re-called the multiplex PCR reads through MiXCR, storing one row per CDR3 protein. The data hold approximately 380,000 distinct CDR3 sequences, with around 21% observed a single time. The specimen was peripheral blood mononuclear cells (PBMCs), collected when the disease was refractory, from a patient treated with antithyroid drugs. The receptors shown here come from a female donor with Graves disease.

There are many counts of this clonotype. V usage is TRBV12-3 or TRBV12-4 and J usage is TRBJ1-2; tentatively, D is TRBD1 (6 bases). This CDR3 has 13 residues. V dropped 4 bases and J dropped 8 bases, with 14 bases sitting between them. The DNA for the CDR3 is TGTGCCAGCAGTTCCGGGACATCGGGAGGCTACACCTTC. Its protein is CASSSGTSGGYTF.

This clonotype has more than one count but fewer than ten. The CDR3 bases are TGCAGCGTTGAAGTACGCAAGCGGGGCCTCTACGAGCAGTACTTC. Its protein is CSVEVRKRGLYEQYF. The rearrangement uses TRBV29-1 and TRBJ2-7; 7 bases fit TRBD2. The CDR3 has 15 amino acids. V lost 1 base to trimming and J lost 3 bases; unmatched junction nucleotides: 9. CDR1 is SQVTM, CDR2 ANQGSEA, per germline.

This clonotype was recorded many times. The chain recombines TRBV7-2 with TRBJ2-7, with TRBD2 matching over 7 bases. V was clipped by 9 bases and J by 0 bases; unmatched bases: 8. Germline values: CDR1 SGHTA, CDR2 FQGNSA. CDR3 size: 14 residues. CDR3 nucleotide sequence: TGTGCCAGTCGAGTGGGGGGGAGCTCCTACGAGCAGTACTTC. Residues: CASRVGGSSYEQYF.

The CDR3 here is CASSPGRGQGNTEAFF. In DNA form, the CDR3 reads TGTGCCAGCTCACCGGGCAGGGGGCAGGGGAACACTGAAGCTTTCTTT. This chain links TRBV18 with TRBJ1-1; 8 bases line up with TRBD1. CDR1 KGHSH and CDR2 LQKENI come from the germline V gene. Unmatched junction bases numbered 7, after V lost 3 bases and J lost 1 base. The CDR3 loop spans 16 amino acids.

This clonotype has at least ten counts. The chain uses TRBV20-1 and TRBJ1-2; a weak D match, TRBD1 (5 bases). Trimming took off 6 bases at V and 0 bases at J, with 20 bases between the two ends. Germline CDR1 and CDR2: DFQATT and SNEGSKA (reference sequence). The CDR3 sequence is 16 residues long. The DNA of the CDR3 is TGCAGTGCCGAATCAAGTCTGGGGGAAGCTAACTATGGCTACACCTTC. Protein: CSAESSLGEANYGYTF.

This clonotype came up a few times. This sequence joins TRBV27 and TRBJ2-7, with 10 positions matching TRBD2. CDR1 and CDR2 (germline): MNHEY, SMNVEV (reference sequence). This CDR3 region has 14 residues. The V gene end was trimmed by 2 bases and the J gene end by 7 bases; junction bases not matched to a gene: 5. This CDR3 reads CASSLLAGDTEQYF. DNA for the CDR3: TGTGCCAGCAGTTTACTAGCGGGAGACACTGAGCAGTACTTC.

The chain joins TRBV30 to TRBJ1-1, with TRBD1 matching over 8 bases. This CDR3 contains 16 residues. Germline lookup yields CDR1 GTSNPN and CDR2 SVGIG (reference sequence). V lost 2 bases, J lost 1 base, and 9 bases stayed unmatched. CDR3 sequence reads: CAWSPPDRGWNTEAFF. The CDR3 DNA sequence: TGTGCCTGGAGTCCTCCCGACAGGGGATGGAACACTGAAGCTTTCTTT.

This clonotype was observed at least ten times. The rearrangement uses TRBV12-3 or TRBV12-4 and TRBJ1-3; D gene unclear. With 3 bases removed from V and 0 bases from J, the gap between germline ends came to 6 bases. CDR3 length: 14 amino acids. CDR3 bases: TGTGCCAGCAGTTTTGGGTACTCTGGAAACACCATATATTTT. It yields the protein CASSFGYSGNTIYF.

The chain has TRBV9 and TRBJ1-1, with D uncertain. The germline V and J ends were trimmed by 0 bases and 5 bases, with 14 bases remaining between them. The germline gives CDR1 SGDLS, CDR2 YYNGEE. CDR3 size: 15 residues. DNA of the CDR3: TGTGCCAGCAGCGTAGGAATGGGTTTTCGGACTGAAGCTTTCTTT. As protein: CASSVGMGFRTEAFF.

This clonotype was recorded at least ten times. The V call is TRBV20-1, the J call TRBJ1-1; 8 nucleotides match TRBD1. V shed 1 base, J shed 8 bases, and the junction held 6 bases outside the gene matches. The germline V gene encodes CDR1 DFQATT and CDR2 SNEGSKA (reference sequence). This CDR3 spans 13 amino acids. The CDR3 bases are TGCAGTGCTAGAGGCGACAGGGGAATGGAAGCTTTCTTT. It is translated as CSARGDRGMEAFF.